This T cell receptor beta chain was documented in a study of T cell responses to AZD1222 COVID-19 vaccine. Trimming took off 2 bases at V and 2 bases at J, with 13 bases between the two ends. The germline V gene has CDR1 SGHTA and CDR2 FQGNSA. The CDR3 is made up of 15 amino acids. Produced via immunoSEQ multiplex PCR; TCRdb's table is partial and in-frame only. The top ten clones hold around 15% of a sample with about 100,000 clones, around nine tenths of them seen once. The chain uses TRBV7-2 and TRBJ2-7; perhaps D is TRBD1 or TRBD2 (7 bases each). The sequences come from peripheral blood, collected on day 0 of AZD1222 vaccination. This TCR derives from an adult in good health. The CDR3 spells CASSLQGEGTYEQYF. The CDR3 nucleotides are TGTGCCAGCAGCTTACAGGGGGAGGGCACCTACGAGCAGTACTTC.